A selection of T cell receptor beta chains follows, all from one sample in a study of shared clonotypes between healthy human individuals. TCRdb's copy holds only in-frame clones and misses some; the assay was immunoSEQ multiplex PCR. The sample contains hundreds of thousands of clones, about three quarters of which appear only once. Material for sequencing was PBMCs. Every receptor here comes from a woman between 40 and 50 years old in good health. Some clones in this sample may be carry-over from other donors' samples. Each CDR3 is given with its conserved first and last residue. The order of the fields is clone size, J gene, V gene, D gene, CDR3 protein, CDR3 DNA. D genes are given only for firm matches. Size is stated for part of the rows, as once, few or many counts, or as a class when the clone is expanded.

abundance: -; j_gene: TRBJ1-2; v_gene: TRBV28; d_gene: -; CDR3aa: CASSSGETARYGYTF; CDR3nt: TGTGCCAGCAGTTCGGGGGAGACAGCCAGATATGGCTACACCTTC
abundance: -; j_gene: TRBJ2-1; v_gene: TRBV7-2; d_gene: TRBD1; CDR3aa: CASSLSPTGAYNEQFF; CDR3nt: TGTGCCAGCAGCTTAAGCCCGACAGGGGCCTACAATGAGCAGTTCTTC
abundance: -; j_gene: TRBJ2-5; v_gene: TRBV10-3; d_gene: TRBD1; CDR3aa: CAVSRGTARQETQYF; CDR3nt: TGTGCCGTCAGCAGGGGGACAGCGAGACAAGAGACCCAGTACTTC
abundance: -; j_gene: TRBJ2-7; v_gene: TRBV6-5; d_gene: -; CDR3aa: CASSSRDPGLAYEQYF; CDR3nt: TGTGCCAGCAGTTCGCGGGACCCTGGGCTTGCCTACGAGCAGTACTTC
abundance: once; j_gene: TRBJ2-1; v_gene: TRBV7-9; d_gene: -; CDR3aa: CASSFGETGWNEQFF; CDR3nt: TGTGCCAGCAGCTTTGGGGAGACCGGGTGGAATGAGCAGTTCTTC
abundance: -; j_gene: TRBJ1-5; v_gene: TRBV5-1; d_gene: TRBD1; CDR3aa: CASSLTRGRRVGNQPQHF; CDR3nt: TGCGCCAGCAGCCTAACCAGGGGGCGGAGGGTCGGCAATCAGCCCCAGCATTTT
abundance: -; j_gene: TRBJ1-6; v_gene: TRBV11-3; d_gene: TRBD1; CDR3aa: CASSLVSMTGSNSPLHF; CDR3nt: TGTGCCAGCAGCTTAGTCTCCATGACAGGGTCGAATTCACCCCTCCACTTT
abundance: -; j_gene: TRBJ2-1; v_gene: TRBV7-6; d_gene: TRBD2; CDR3aa: CASSSIRTSGRVNEQFF; CDR3nt: TGTGCCAGCAGCTCCATCCGGACTAGCGGGAGGGTCAATGAGCAGTTCTTC
abundance: many; j_gene: TRBJ1-5; v_gene: TRBV6-1; d_gene: -; CDR3aa: CASWSGRGNQPQHF; CDR3nt: TGTGCCAGCTGGTCGGGCAGGGGCAATCAGCCCCAGCATTTT
abundance: -; j_gene: TRBJ2-3; v_gene: TRBV15; d_gene: TRBD2; CDR3aa: CATSPLAGFTDTQYF; CDR3nt: TGTGCCACCAGCCCACTAGCGGGATTCACAGATACGCAGTATTTT
abundance: -; j_gene: TRBJ2-1; v_gene: TRBV30; d_gene: -; CDR3aa: CAWGTRKNEQFF; CDR3nt: TGTGCCTGGGGGACGAGAAAGAATGAGCAGTTCTTC
abundance: -; j_gene: TRBJ2-1; v_gene: TRBV7-2; d_gene: TRBD2; CDR3aa: CASTPGRSGRVFF; CDR3nt: TGTGCCAGCACCCCAGGAAGGAGCGGGAGGGTGTTCTTC
abundance: -; j_gene: TRBJ2-7; v_gene: TRBV27; d_gene: -; CDR3aa: CASSLRGAYEQYF; CDR3nt: TGTGCCAGCAGTTTAAGAGGGGCCTACGAGCAGTACTTC
abundance: -; j_gene: TRBJ2-7; v_gene: TRBV29-1; d_gene: -; CDR3aa: CSVETRGDYEQYF; CDR3nt: TGCAGCGTTGAAACCCGAGGAGACTACGAGCAGTACTTC
abundance: -; j_gene: TRBJ1-4; v_gene: TRBV7-9; d_gene: -; CDR3aa: CASSPTGEDSAREKLFF; CDR3nt: TGTGCCAGCAGCCCGACTGGTGAGGACAGCGCTCGGGAAAAACTGTTTTTT
abundance: -; j_gene: TRBJ2-2; v_gene: TRBV6-4; d_gene: -; CDR3aa: CASSDSVGSIAGELFF; CDR3nt: TGTGCCAGCAGTGATTCGGTCGGGAGCATCGCCGGGGAGCTGTTTTTT
abundance: -; j_gene: TRBJ2-7; v_gene: TRBV7-9; d_gene: TRBD1; CDR3aa: CASSLGTGPYEQYF; CDR3nt: TGTGCCAGCAGCTTAGGGACAGGCCCCTACGAGCAGTACTTC
abundance: -; j_gene: TRBJ1-1; v_gene: TRBV30; d_gene: -; CDR3aa: CAWSVLTEAFF; CDR3nt: TGTGCCTGGAGTGTACTTACTGAAGCTTTCTTT
abundance: -; j_gene: TRBJ1-2; v_gene: TRBV6-5; d_gene: -; CDR3aa: CASSWGGGGYTF; CDR3nt: TGTGCCAGCAGTTGGGGGGGAGGAGGCTACACCTTC
abundance: few; j_gene: TRBJ1-1; v_gene: TRBV4-1; d_gene: -; CDR3aa: CASSQDGDWYTEAFF; CDR3nt: TGCGCCAGCAGCCAGGACGGCGATTGGTACACTGAAGCTTTCTTT
abundance: -; j_gene: TRBJ1-5; v_gene: TRBV19; d_gene: -; CDR3aa: CASSTHRTSNQPQHF; CDR3nt: TGTGCCAGTAGTACACACAGGACTAGCAATCAGCCCCAGCATTTT
abundance: -; j_gene: TRBJ2-1; v_gene: TRBV5-4; d_gene: TRBD2; CDR3aa: CASSLGSGSLYNEQFF; CDR3nt: TGTGCCAGCAGCTTGGGGAGCGGGAGCCTCTACAATGAGCAGTTCTTC
abundance: few; j_gene: TRBJ1-2; v_gene: TRBV28; d_gene: -; CDR3aa: CASSFSGPGIGYTF; CDR3nt: TGTGCCAGCAGTTTCTCCGGCCCAGGCATTGGCTACACCTTC
abundance: -; j_gene: TRBJ2-5; v_gene: TRBV6-1; d_gene: TRBD2; CDR3aa: CASSDRSGTSGFQETQYF; CDR3nt: TGTGCCAGCAGTGATAGATCCGGGACTAGCGGTTTTCAAGAGACCCAGTACTTC
abundance: -; j_gene: TRBJ2-7; v_gene: TRBV18; d_gene: -; CDR3aa: CASSLFSSAAYEQYF; CDR3nt: TGTGCCAGCTCACTCTTTTCTAGCGCGGCCTACGAGCAGTACTTC
abundance: -; j_gene: TRBJ2-1; v_gene: TRBV7-3; d_gene: TRBD2; CDR3aa: CASSTGLAGDEQFF; CDR3nt: TGTGCCAGCAGCACAGGACTAGCGGGAGACGAGCAGTTCTTC
abundance: -; j_gene: TRBJ2-1; v_gene: TRBV29-1; d_gene: TRBD2; CDR3aa: CSGGVAGGPREQFF; CDR3nt: TGCAGCGGGGGAGTAGCGGGAGGGCCGCGGGAGCAGTTCTTC
abundance: -; j_gene: TRBJ1-1; v_gene: TRBV5-1; d_gene: TRBD1; CDR3aa: CASSPEGAPNTEAFF; CDR3nt: TGCGCCAGCAGCCCGGAGGGGGCCCCGAACACTGAAGCTTTCTTT
abundance: -; j_gene: TRBJ2-5; v_gene: TRBV28; d_gene: -; CDR3aa: CASGPLNLGQETQYF; CDR3nt: TGTGCCAGCGGGCCACTTAATTTGGGGCAAGAGACCCAGTACTTC
abundance: -; j_gene: TRBJ1-2; v_gene: TRBV27; d_gene: TRBD1; CDR3aa: CASRGQAPVGGYTF; CDR3nt: TGTGCCAGCAGGGGACAGGCCCCTGTTGGGGGCTACACCTTC
abundance: few; j_gene: TRBJ2-1; v_gene: TRBV19; d_gene: -; CDR3aa: CASSTGLSWGNEQLF; CDR3nt: TGTGCCAGTAGTACCGGACTGTCCTGGGGCAATGAGCAGCTCTTC
abundance: -; j_gene: TRBJ1-2; v_gene: TRBV5-4; d_gene: TRBD1; CDR3aa: CASSKGTGVNYGYTF; CDR3nt: TGTGCCAGCAGCAAAGGGACAGGGGTTAACTATGGCTACACCTTC
abundance: -; j_gene: TRBJ2-7; v_gene: TRBV11-2; d_gene: TRBD2; CDR3aa: CASSSPSGSNEQYF; CDR3nt: TGTGCCAGCAGCTCCCCTAGCGGGAGTAACGAGCAGTACTTC
abundance: -; j_gene: TRBJ2-5; v_gene: TRBV5-6; d_gene: TRBD2; CDR3aa: CASSWGVAGGETQYF; CDR3nt: TGTGCCAGCAGCTGGGGAGTAGCGGGAGGAGAGACCCAGTACTTC